This T cell receptor (beta chain) was obtained from a study of T cell responses to AZD1222 COVID-19 vaccine. Note on this clone: Its cognate antigen is unknown.

Study observations and caveats: CD4 TCRs covered the whole spike, strongest at regions 160-218 and 743-854. Donor demographics were predominantly white British with a female majority; clonal diversity may be underestimated. Every sample of the repertoires postdated the peak T cell response.

Investigators merged groups given second doses at roughly 4 or roughly 12 weeks. Profiled with immunoSEQ multiplex PCR; TCRdb holds only in-frame clones, not every one. The sample carries 90,000 to 150,000 clones, about 89% recorded once. This TCR derives from an adult who received the AZD1222 COVID-19 vaccine. The sequencing here drew on peripheral blood, taken 28 days after the second AZD1222 dose.

The CDR3 sequence: CATSDFGHNWPTGDEQYF. In nucleotides, the CDR3 is TGTGCCACCAGTGATTTTGGACACAATTGGCCGACAGGTGACGAGCAGTACTTC. The genes are TRBV24-1 and TRBJ2-7, with D tentatively TRBD1 (6 bases). Deletions cut 1 base from V and 5 bases from J, with 23 bases between. Germline V lookup: CDR1 KGHDR, CDR2 SFDVKD. CDR3 size: 18 residues.